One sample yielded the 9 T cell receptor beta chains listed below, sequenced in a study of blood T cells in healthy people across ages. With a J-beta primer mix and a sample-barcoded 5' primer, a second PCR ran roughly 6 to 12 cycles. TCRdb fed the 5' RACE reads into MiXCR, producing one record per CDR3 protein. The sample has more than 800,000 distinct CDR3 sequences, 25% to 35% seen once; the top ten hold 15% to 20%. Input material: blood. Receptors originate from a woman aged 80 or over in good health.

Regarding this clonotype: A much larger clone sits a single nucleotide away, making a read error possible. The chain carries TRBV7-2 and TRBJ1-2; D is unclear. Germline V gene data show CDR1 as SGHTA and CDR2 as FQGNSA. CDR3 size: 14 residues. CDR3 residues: CVSSLEWESPGYTF. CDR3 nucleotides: TGTGTCAGCAGCTTAGAGTGGGAGTCTCCGGGCTACACCTTC.

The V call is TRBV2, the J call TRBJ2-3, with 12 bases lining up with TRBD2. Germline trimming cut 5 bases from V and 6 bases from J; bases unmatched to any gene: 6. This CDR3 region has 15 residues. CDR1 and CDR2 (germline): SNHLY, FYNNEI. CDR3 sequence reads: CASSYLAGGLDTQYF. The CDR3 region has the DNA TGTGCCAGCAGTTACCTAGCGGGAGGGCTCGATACGCAGTATTTT.

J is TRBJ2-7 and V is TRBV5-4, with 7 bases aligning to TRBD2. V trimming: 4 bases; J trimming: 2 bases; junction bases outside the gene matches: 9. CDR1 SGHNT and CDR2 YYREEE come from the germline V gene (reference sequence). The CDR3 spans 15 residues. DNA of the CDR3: TGTGCCAGCAGCGCGTCGGGGGGAGCCCCCTACGAGCAGTACTTC. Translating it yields CASSASGGAPYEQYF. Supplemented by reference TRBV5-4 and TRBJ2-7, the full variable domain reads ETGVTQSPTHLIKTRGQQVTLRCSSQSGHNTVSWYQQALGQGPQFIFQYYREEENGRGNFPPRFSGLQFPNYSSELNVNALELDDSALYLCASSASGGAPYEQYFGPGTRLTVT.

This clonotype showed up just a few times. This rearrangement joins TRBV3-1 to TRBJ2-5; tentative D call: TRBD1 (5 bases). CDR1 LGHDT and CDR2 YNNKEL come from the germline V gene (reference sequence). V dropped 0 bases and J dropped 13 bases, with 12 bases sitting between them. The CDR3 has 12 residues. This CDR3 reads CASSQERTGRYF. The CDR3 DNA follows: TGTGCCAGCAGCCAAGAAAGAACAGGCAGGTACTTC.

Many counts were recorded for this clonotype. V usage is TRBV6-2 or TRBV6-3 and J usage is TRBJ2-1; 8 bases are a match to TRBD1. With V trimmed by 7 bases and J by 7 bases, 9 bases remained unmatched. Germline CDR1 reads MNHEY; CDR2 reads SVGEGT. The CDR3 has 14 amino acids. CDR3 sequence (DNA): TGTGCCAGCACCGTGGCAGGGACAGGTAATGAGCAGTTCTTC. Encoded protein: CASTVAGTGNEQFF.

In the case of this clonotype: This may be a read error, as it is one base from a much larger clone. The CDR3 DNA sequence: TGTGCCACCAGCAGAGGAGGGTCTGGGGCCAACCATGGCTACACCTTC. As protein: CATSRGGSGANHGYTF. The J gene is TRBJ1-2, the V gene TRBV15, with a tentative D call TRBD1 (5 bases). The germline V and J ends were trimmed by 1 base and 6 bases, with 18 bases remaining between them. This CDR3 comprises 16 residues. Germline CDR1 LNHNV, CDR2 YYDKDF (reference sequence).

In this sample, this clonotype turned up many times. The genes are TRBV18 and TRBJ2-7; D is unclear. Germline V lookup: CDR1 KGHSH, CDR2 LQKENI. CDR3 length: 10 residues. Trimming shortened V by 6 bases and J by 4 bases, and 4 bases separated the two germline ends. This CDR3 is CASSLYEQYF. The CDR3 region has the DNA TGTGCCAGCTCCCTATACGAGCAGTACTTC.

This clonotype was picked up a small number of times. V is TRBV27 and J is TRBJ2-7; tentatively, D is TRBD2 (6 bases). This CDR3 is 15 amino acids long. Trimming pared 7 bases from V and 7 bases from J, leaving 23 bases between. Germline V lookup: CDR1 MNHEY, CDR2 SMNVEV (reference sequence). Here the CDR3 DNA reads TGTGCCAGCACCCGGGACTTCAGCTCTTACAATGAGCAGTACTTC. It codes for CASTRDFSSYNEQYF.

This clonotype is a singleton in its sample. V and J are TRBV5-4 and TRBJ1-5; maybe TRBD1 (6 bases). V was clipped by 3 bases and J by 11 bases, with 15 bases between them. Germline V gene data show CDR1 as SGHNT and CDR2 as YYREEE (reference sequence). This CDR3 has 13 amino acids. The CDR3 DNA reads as TGTGCCAGCAGCTCCGAGGGGGGATACGCCCAGCATTTT. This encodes CASSSEGGYAQHF. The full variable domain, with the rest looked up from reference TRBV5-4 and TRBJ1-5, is ETGVTQSPTHLIKTRGQQVTLRCSSQSGHNTVSWYQQALGQGPQFIFQYYREEENGRGNFPPRFSGLQFPNYSSELNVNALELDDSALYLCASSSEGGYAQHFGDGTRLSIL.